This T cell receptor (beta chain) was sequenced in a study of T-cell reconstitution after alpha-beta-depleted transplantation in children. Losses at the gene ends were 7 bases for V and 2 bases for J; bases not matched to a gene: 6. CDR3 length equals 14 residues. CDR1 ENHRY and CDR2 SYGVKD come from the germline V gene. Unique molecular identifiers were used to barcode this TCRbeta library. MiXCR, applied by TCRdb to the PCR reads, yields one record per CDR3 protein. Of some 490,000 distinct CDR3 sequences listed, about 12% are singletons. This clonotype was counted ten times or more. This chain connects TRBV10-3 to TRBJ2-7, with 9 bases aligning to TRBD1. The clonotype originates from a human donor who donated a stem cell graft to a child with combined immunodeficiency. Sequences were derived from PBMCs from the stem cell graft donor, sampled from the stem cell graft. CDR3 residues: CAIKGQGTTYEQYF. The CDR3 region has the DNA TGTGCCATCAAAGGACAGGGGACCACCTACGAGCAGTACTTC.